The sample holds many counts of the clone carrying this TCR beta chain. The antigen is undetermined. This sample was taken from a study of T cells after yellow fever vaccination. Overall study findings and caveats: Post-booster repertoires contained most primary-vaccination clones again (roughly 97% CD4, around 88% CD8).

The CDR3 runs to 15 residues. The V end was cut by 0 bases, the J end by 2 bases, with 8 bases between. The germline CDR1 and CDR2 sequences are SEHNR and FQNEAQ (reference sequence). TCRdb independently ran MiXCR on the 5' RACE reads; one entry per CDR3 protein. The sample yields about 69,000 distinct CDR3 sequences, under 6.5% seen once. The chain carries TRBV7-9 and TRBJ1-5; D not resolved. The TCR originated in a young man who received the YFV17D yellow fever vaccine. The sequenced sample was CD4+ T cells sorted from PBMCs, obtained around 14 days after the first yellow fever vaccination. In DNA form, the CDR3 reads TGTGCCAGCAGCTTAGCTGGGCGGGGCAATCAGCCCCAGCATTTT. Its protein product is CASSLAGRGNQPQHF.